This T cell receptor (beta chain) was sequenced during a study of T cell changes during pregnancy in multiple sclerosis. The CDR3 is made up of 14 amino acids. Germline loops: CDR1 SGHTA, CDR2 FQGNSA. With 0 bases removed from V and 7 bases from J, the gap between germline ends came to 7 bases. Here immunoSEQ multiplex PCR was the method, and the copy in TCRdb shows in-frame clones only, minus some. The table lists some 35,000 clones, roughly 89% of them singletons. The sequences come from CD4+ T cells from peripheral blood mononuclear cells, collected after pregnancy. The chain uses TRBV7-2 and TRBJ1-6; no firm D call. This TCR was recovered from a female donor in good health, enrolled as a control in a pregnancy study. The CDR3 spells CASSLAPRNSPLHF. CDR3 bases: TGTGCCAGCAGCTTAGCCCCGAGGAATTCACCCCTCCACTTT.